This entry is about one T cell receptor beta chain. The record originates from a study of cytomegalovirus exposure and HLA in healthy donors. Germline loops: CDR1 SEHNR, CDR2 FQNEAQ (reference sequence). The CDR3 totals 12 residues. The V gene lost 6 bases and the J gene lost 3 bases, with 3 bases spanning the gap. The PCR contained 60 Vbeta and 13 Jbeta primers. This table comes from immunoSEQ multiplex PCR, and its TCRdb copy is limited to in-frame clones, with some not included. The sample has more than 45,000 clones. Sequences were obtained from PBMCs. The clonotype originates from a woman younger than 45 in good health and CMV-seropositive. The gene calls are TRBV7-9 and TRBJ2-6, with D unresolved. The CDR3 loop is CASSLGANVLTF. The CDR3 DNA is TGTGCCAGCAGTCTTGGGGCCAACGTCCTGACTTTC.